The present T cell receptor beta chain was sequenced within a study of T cells after yellow fever vaccination. The wider study: Preparing low-cell-number fractions relied on SMART-Seq v4 Ultra Low Input.

This clonotype was recorded at least ten times. V lost 5 bases, J lost 1 base, and 15 bases lay in between. The CDR3 sequence is 15 residues long. CDR1 and CDR2 (germline): DFQATT, SNEGSKA (reference sequence). TCRdb analysed the 5' RACE reads with MiXCR anew, one entry per CDR3 protein. The table has some 130,000 distinct CDR3 sequences, under 8% seen once. This sample comprised CD4+ T cells sorted from PBMCs, obtained 10 days after the yellow fever booster vaccination. This receptor was identified in a man aged 30-40 years who received the YFV17D yellow fever vaccine. The chain uses TRBV20-1 and TRBJ2-1, with a weak D call TRBD2 (6 bases). For the CDR3, the DNA is TGCAGTGCTCCCCTCGCGGGACGGTCCTACAATGAGCAGTTCTTC. This sequence encodes CSAPLAGRSYNEQFF.